These 31 T cell receptor beta chains originate from one sample sequenced in a study of blood T cell repertoires in COVID-19. The protocol was immunoSEQ multiplex PCR, while the TCRdb copy is restricted to in-frame clones and leaves out a portion. The sample holds 300,000 or so clones; more than 70% are singletons and the top ten take roughly 6.9%. The source material was peripheral blood. These receptors all stem from a woman aged 30 to 39 who had recovered from COVID-19.

The chain recombines TRBV30 with TRBJ1-1; TRBD1 might be the D (6 bases). The CDR3 runs 13 residues. CDR1 and CDR2 (germline): GTSNPN, SVGIG (reference sequence). Trimming took 7 bases from V and 3 from J, leaving 15 bases between them. The CDR3 protein is CASEYGGHTEAFF. The CDR3 DNA follows: TGTGCCTCCGAGTACGGGGGGCACACTGAAGCTTTCTTT.

The chain has TRBV2 and TRBJ1-3, with D maybe TRBD1 (5 bases). The V end lost 5 bases, the J end lost 3 bases, and 8 bases lay between the germline ends. This CDR3 comprises 13 residues. Germline V gene data show CDR1 as SNHLY and CDR2 as FYNNEI. CDR3 nucleotides: TGTGCCAGCAGTCGGACATATGGAAACACCATATATTTT. This translates into CASSRTYGNTIYF.

The chain combines TRBV27 with TRBJ2-7, with TRBD1 identical over 10 bases. The CDR3 covers 16 residues. Germline V gene lookup returns CDR1 MNHEY and CDR2 SMNVEV (reference sequence). The J segment lost 6 bases and the V segment lost 6 bases, leaving 14 bases of the junction unmatched. The DNA of the CDR3 is TGTGCCAGCAGATCTCCTACGGGACAGGGGATGGGCGAGCAGTACTTC. Protein sequence: CASRSPTGQGMGEQYF.

The CDR3 DNA reads as TGTGCCAGCAGCTTAGACGCTAGCTCAGAGACCCAGTACTTC. Its translation is CASSLDASSETQYF. V and J are TRBV11-1 and TRBJ2-5; D perhaps matches TRBD2 (5 bases). Germline V CDR1 and CDR2: SGHAT, FQDESV (reference sequence). The ends were cut back, 1 base at V and 4 bases at J, with 10 bases in the middle. The CDR3 covers 14 residues.

This chain uses TRBV28 with TRBJ1-2; D is undetermined. Germline V gene sequence: CDR1 MDHEN, CDR2 SYDVKM. This CDR3 is built from 12 residues. Trimming pared 11 bases from V and 6 bases from J, leaving 16 bases between. CDR3 sequence (DNA): TGTGCCGGGAGGACCGATAAAGATGGCTACACCTTC. As protein: CAGRTDKDGYTF.

In this sample, this clone turned up once. This chain uses TRBV7-7 with TRBJ2-1, with TRBD2 matching 9 bases. This CDR3 is built from 15 residues. Germline-derived CDR1 and CDR2 are SSHAT and FNYEAQ (reference sequence). With V trimmed by 1 base and J by 7 bases, 5 bases remained unmatched. As DNA, the CDR3 is TGTGCCAGCAGCTTAGGGGGACTAGCAAGGAATGAGCAGTTCTTC. Its translation is CASSLGGLARNEQFF.

About this clone itself: Other DNA sequences in the same sample also yield this CDR3. This chain uses TRBV11-2 with TRBJ2-7; 8 bases match TRBD1. Germline V gene lookup returns CDR1 SGHAT and CDR2 FQNNGV. The CDR3 extends over 13 amino acids. The V segment lost 5 bases and the J segment 3 bases; nucleotides outside the gene matches: 3. DNA of the CDR3: TGTGCCAGCAGCCTCGACAGGGGCTACGAGCAGTACTTC. Translation: CASSLDRGYEQYF.

The rearrangement links TRBV7-2 to TRBJ1-5, with TRBD1 identical over 11 bases. This CDR3 contains 16 residues. The V gene end was trimmed by 4 bases and the J gene end by 7 bases; junction bases not matched to a gene: 9. CDR1 SGHTA and CDR2 FQGNSA come from the germline V gene. Here the CDR3 reads CASSSGQGGLRQPQHF. The CDR3 region has the DNA TGTGCCAGCAGCTCGGGACAGGGGGGTTTGAGACAGCCCCAGCATTTT.

The chain has TRBV10-3 and TRBJ1-5, with 12 bases aligning to TRBD1. The germline V gene encodes CDR1 ENHRY and CDR2 SYGVKD. This CDR3 region has 16 residues. V shed 11 bases, J shed 2 bases, and the junction held 10 bases outside the gene matches. CDR3 region: CAVAGTGGFGNQPQHF. The CDR3 DNA reads TGTGCCGTCGCCGGGACAGGGGGCTTCGGCAATCAGCCCCAGCATTTT.

This clone has just a few counts. Written as DNA, the CDR3 is TGTGCCAGCAGAGCGCTAGGCGCCTCCTACAATGAGCAGTTCTTC. Protein sequence: CASRALGASYNEQFF. J is TRBJ2-1 and V is TRBV2; D is unresolved. From germline, CDR1 is SNHLY and CDR2 FYNNEI. Trimming left V 6 bases short and J 0 bases short, with 12 bases between. The CDR3 length is 15 residues.

The rearrangement uses TRBV27 and TRBJ1-1, with unresolved D. Germline V CDR1 and CDR2: MNHEY, SMNVEV (reference sequence). V was shortened by 2 bases and J by 4 bases, with 8 bases between the two germline ends. This CDR3 has 13 amino acids. The CDR3 nucleotides are TGTGCCAGCAGTTTAACGGTTGGCACTGAAGCTTTCTTT. This gives the protein CASSLTVGTEAFF.

This rearrangement joins TRBV5-6 to TRBJ2-5; D might be TRBD2 (6 bases). V dropped 4 bases and J dropped 2 bases, with 12 bases sitting between them. This CDR3 contains 14 residues. Germline CDR1 is SGHDT and CDR2 is YYEEEE. CDR3 sequence (DNA): TGTGCCAGCAGCCCGGACGGAGGGCAAGAGACCCAGTACTTC. Its protein is CASSPDGGQETQYF.

The chain has TRBV28 and TRBJ2-7; D might be TRBD1 (6 bases). Germline CDR1 MDHEN, CDR2 SYDVKM. Trimming shortened V by 3 bases and J by 2 bases, and 11 bases separated the two germline ends. The CDR3 is made up of 14 amino acids. This CDR3 is CASSLDSSAYEQYF. The CDR3 DNA reads TGTGCCAGCAGTTTGGACAGTTCGGCCTACGAGCAGTACTTC.

The V call is TRBV5-8, the J call TRBJ1-5; D remains ambiguous. V lost 2 bases and J lost 11, with 14 bases in between. The CDR3 sequence is 13 residues long. CDR1 SGHTS and CDR2 YDEGEE come from the germline V gene. CDR3 sequence (DNA): TGTGCCAGCAGCTTTGGCGGGATTCGGTCCCAGCATTTT. Its protein product is CASSFGGIRSQHF.

V and J are TRBV7-9 and TRBJ2-7; 12 bases map to TRBD1. Germline lookup yields CDR1 SEHNR and CDR2 FQNEAQ (reference sequence). This CDR3 is built from 15 residues. J lost 9 bases, V lost 5 bases, and 11 bases had no gene match. The CDR3 protein is CASSPPGQGAGGQYF. DNA of the CDR3: TGTGCCAGCAGCCCCCCGGGACAGGGGGCCGGTGGGCAGTACTTC.

The chain joins TRBV6-5 to TRBJ1-3, with D perhaps TRBD1 (5 bases). Germline CDR1 reads MNHEY; CDR2 reads SVGAGI. The CDR3 contains 15 residues. V was clipped by 2 bases and J by 4 bases, with 12 bases between them. The CDR3 sequence is CASSYTGQGGNTIYF. The CDR3 DNA reads TGTGCCAGCAGTTACACGGGCCAGGGCGGAAACACCATATATTTT.

The J gene is TRBJ2-7, the V gene TRBV7-9; a weak D match, TRBD1 (5 bases). The CDR3 length is 14 residues. The germline V gene has CDR1 SEHNR and CDR2 FQNEAQ (reference sequence). V lost 2 bases to trimming and J lost 0 bases, with 8 bases between them. CDR3 bases: TGTGCCAGCAGCTTACAGGGCTACTCCTACGAGCAGTACTTC. The encoded protein is CASSLQGYSYEQYF.

This clone was detected only a few times. The chain carries TRBV14 and TRBJ1-2; D is possibly TRBD1 (6 bases). The ends were cut back, 1 base at V and 3 bases at J, with 9 bases in the middle. Germline V gene data show CDR1 as SGHDN and CDR2 as FVKESK. The CDR3 contains 14 residues. The CDR3 sequence: CASSQGKGDYGYTF. For the CDR3, the DNA is TGTGCCAGCAGCCAAGGAAAGGGGGACTATGGCTACACCTTC.

This clone appeared a few times. V usage is TRBV7-9 and J usage is TRBJ1-6; 9 positions agree with TRBD1. The V and J ends lost 3 bases and 8 bases, in that order; junction bases with no gene match: 2. This CDR3 is built from 14 residues. Germline assignment: CDR1 SEHNR and CDR2 FQNEAQ (reference sequence). The DNA of the CDR3 is TGTGCCAGCAGCTTCGACAGGGGGGATTCACCCCTCCACTTT. Its translation: CASSFDRGDSPLHF.

The chain couples TRBV19 to TRBJ1-2, with 8 bases aligning to TRBD1. This CDR3 spans 15 amino acids. Trimming cost V 9 bases and J 8 bases; bases outside gene matches: 17. CDR1 is LNHDA and CDR2 is SQIVND in the germline V gene (reference sequence). CDR3 sequence: CASVRNDGQGSGYTF. CDR3 nucleotide sequence: TGTGCCAGCGTGCGGAACGATGGACAGGGATCCGGCTACACCTTC.

The chain combines TRBV19 with TRBJ1-2; D gene uncertain. There are 13 residues in the CDR3. CDR1 and CDR2 (germline): LNHDA, SQIVND (reference sequence). V lost 3 bases to trimming and J lost 2 bases, with 7 bases between them. For the CDR3, the DNA is TGTGCCAGTAGTATTAACAGAAACTATGGCTACACCTTC. The encoded protein is CASSINRNYGYTF.

The V gene is TRBV27, the J gene TRBJ1-2, with 8 bases aligning to TRBD1. There are 18 residues in the CDR3. V shed 5 bases, J shed 4 bases, and the junction held 18 bases outside the gene matches. CDR1 MNHEY and CDR2 SMNVEV come from the germline V gene (reference sequence). CDR3 coding DNA: TGTGCCAGCAGTCCCGGGACAGGTGGCTTCAAGCTCTCCTATGGCTACACCTTC. Translation gives CASSPGTGGFKLSYGYTF.

V and J are TRBV28 and TRBJ2-1, with 10 bases aligning to TRBD2. V was pared by 7 bases and J by 8 bases, with 11 bases of the junction left unmatched. In germline, CDR1 is MDHEN, CDR2 SYDVKM. This CDR3 comprises 15 residues. The CDR3 DNA is TGTGCCAGCACCCCGGCCAGCGGGGGGGTCTATGAGCAGTTCTTC. Translating it yields CASTPASGGVYEQFF.

The CDR3: CASSVRGGTEAFF. The DNA for the CDR3 is TGTGCCAGCTCCGTTAGGGGGGGCACTGAAGCTTTCTTT. This chain joins TRBV28 and TRBJ1-1; TRBD1 is a possible D gene (6 bases). The germline V gene has CDR1 MDHEN and CDR2 SYDVKM. The CDR3 spans 13 residues. Between the trimmed V and J ends, which lost 8 bases and 4 bases, there was a span of 14 bases.

The chain links TRBV6-6 to TRBJ1-1; TRBD1 matches 9 bases. Trimming at V came to 5 bases and at J to 1 base, leaving 2 bases not matched to a gene. Germline CDR1 MNHNY, CDR2 SVGAGI (reference sequence). The CDR3 is 14 amino acids. The DNA of the CDR3 is TGTGCCAGCAGTGGGACAGGGAGGAACACTGAAGCTTTCTTT. This sequence encodes CASSGTGRNTEAFF.

The chain uses TRBV6-4 and TRBJ2-1; TRBD1 aligns across 7 bases. Unmatched junction bases numbered 4, after V lost 8 bases and J lost 0 bases. Germline values: CDR1 MRHNA, CDR2 SNTAGT. This CDR3 has 14 amino acids. The CDR3: CASRRDSSYNEQFF. The CDR3 coding sequence is TGTGCCAGCCGCCGGGACAGCTCCTACAATGAGCAGTTCTTC.

The chain combines TRBV15 with TRBJ2-7, with 10 positions matching TRBD1. This CDR3 comprises 17 residues. After removal of 5 bases from V and 0 bases from J, the junction contained 10 bases not matched to a gene. The germline CDR1 and CDR2 sequences are LNHNV and YYDKDF (reference sequence). The chain's CDR3 is CATSPHRDRGISYEQYF. The CDR3 DNA reads as TGTGCCACCAGCCCCCACCGGGACAGGGGAATCTCCTACGAGCAGTACTTC.

The chain couples TRBV10-3 to TRBJ1-4, with 9 bases identical to TRBD1. The CDR3 contains 12 residues. Germline trimming cut 10 bases from V and 7 bases from J; bases unmatched to any gene: 4. Germline V gene data show CDR1 as ENHRY and CDR2 as SYGVKD. The CDR3 here is CATGQGLEKLFF. The CDR3 DNA follows: TGTGCCACGGGACAGGGACTTGAAAAACTGTTTTTT.

The chain joins TRBV19 to TRBJ1-5, with 11 bases that match TRBD1. The germline gives CDR1 LNHDA, CDR2 SQIVND (reference sequence). The CDR3 contains 17 residues. With 4 bases clipped from V and 1 base from J, the junction kept 6 bases outside the gene matches. CDR3 sequence: CASSRTGGSRSNQPQHF. The CDR3 DNA is TGTGCCAGTAGTAGGACAGGGGGCAGTCGGAGCAATCAGCCCCAGCATTTT.

The CDR3 DNA reads as TGTGCCAGCAGTAAAAGACAGGGGAACTACCAAGAGACCCAGTACTTC. Protein product: CASSKRQGNYQETQYF. The chain combines TRBV28 with TRBJ2-5; 8 bases line up with TRBD1. Germline CDR1 MDHEN, CDR2 SYDVKM. The V gene end was trimmed by 5 bases and the J gene end by 0 bases; junction bases not matched to a gene: 8. The CDR3 is 16 amino acids.

The chain joins TRBV5-1 to TRBJ2-1; the D is unclear. The CDR3 loop spans 15 amino acids. Germline V gene data show CDR1 as SGHRS and CDR2 as YFSETQ. The V gene lost 2 bases and the J gene lost 0 bases, with 9 bases spanning the gap. CDR3 protein: CASSLPRGSYNEQFF. As DNA, the CDR3 is TGCGCCAGCAGCTTACCTAGAGGCTCCTACAATGAGCAGTTCTTC. Together with reference TRBV5-1 and TRBJ2-1, the CDR3 gives the full variable domain: KAGVTQTPRYLIKTRGQQVTLSCSPISGHRSVSWYQQTPGQGLQFLFEYFSETQRNKGNFPGRFSGRQFSNSRSEMNVSTLELGDSALYLCASSLPRGSYNEQFFGPGTRLTVL.